The 10 T cell receptor beta chains presented below share a single source sample, sequenced in a study of T cell responses to AZD1222 COVID-19 vaccine. Clones were read by immunoSEQ multiplex PCR, and TCRdb kept only the in-frame ones, dropping some. Counted here are some 110,000 clones, around nine tenths occurring once; the ten biggest clones make up approximately 1.4%. Sequences were derived from peripheral blood, sampled 28 days after the second AZD1222 dose. Every receptor here comes from an adult who received the AZD1222 COVID-19 vaccine.

The V and J genes are TRBV14 and TRBJ2-3; possibly TRBD1 for D (5 bases). V lost 4 bases, J lost 0 bases, and 14 bases lay in between. Germline CDR1 is SGHDN and CDR2 is FVKESK. The CDR3 length is 16 residues. CDR3 DNA: TGTGCCAGCAGCCTACAAGACAGCTATAGCACAGATACGCAGTATTTT. Protein: CASSLQDSYSTDTQYF.

V usage is TRBV3-1 (or the pseudogene TRBV3-2) and J usage is TRBJ2-7; tentatively, D is TRBD2 (5 bases). V shed 0 bases and J shed 0 bases, with 15 bases lying between them. Germline CDR1 reads LGHDT; CDR2 reads YNNKEL (reference sequence). The CDR3 loop spans 17 amino acids. The CDR3 here is CASSQDLVEGPSYEQYF. The CDR3 DNA reads TGTGCCAGCAGCCAAGATTTGGTAGAGGGCCCCTCCTACGAGCAGTACTTC.

This rearrangement joins TRBV4-1 to TRBJ2-5; 9 bases match TRBD2. Trimming cost V 2 bases and J 3 bases; bases outside gene matches: 10. This CDR3 is built from 17 residues. Germline values: CDR1 MGHRA, CDR2 YSYEKL. The CDR3 coding sequence is TGCGCCAGCAGCCAAAGGTTTCTAGCGGGGAATAAAGAGACCCAGTACTTC. It encodes CASSQRFLAGNKETQYF.

The chain carries TRBV27 and TRBJ1-3; D gene unclear. The CDR3 totals 13 residues. CDR1 and CDR2 (germline): MNHEY, SMNVEV (reference sequence). V was shortened by 5 bases and J by 0 bases, with 5 bases between the two germline ends. The CDR3 region has the DNA TGTGCCAGCAGTCCCTACTCTGGAAACACCATATATTTT. Protein product: CASSPYSGNTIYF.

The V call is TRBV1, the J call TRBJ2-7; the table calls TRBD2, which could not be checked here. TRBV1 is recorded as a pseudogene. The CDR3 runs to 16 residues. The CDR3, as DNA: TGCACCAGCAACCCCGGGACTAGCGGGACCGTCTTCGAGCAGTACTTC. Encoded protein: CTSNPGTSGTVFEQYF.

V and J are TRBV27 and TRBJ1-2; 8 bases map to TRBD1. This CDR3 has 13 residues. V dropped 6 bases and J dropped 5; count of bases not matched to a gene: 5. Per the germline V gene, CDR1 is MNHEY and CDR2 is SMNVEV (reference sequence). CDR3 amino acids: CASRPQGGYGYTF. CDR3 sequence (DNA): TGTGCCAGCAGACCACAGGGGGGGTATGGCTACACCTTC.

J is TRBJ1-4 and V is TRBV18; D is perhaps TRBD1 (6 bases). The CDR3 has 14 amino acids. Germline CDR1 and CDR2: KGHSH and LQKENI. V was shortened by 6 bases and J by 7 bases, with 15 bases between the two germline ends. The CDR3 nucleotides read TGTGCCAGCTCTCACAGGGAGATTGGTGAAAAACTGTTTTTT. This encodes CASSHREIGEKLFF.

The chain joins TRBV4-2 to TRBJ1-2, with no clear D. CDR1 LGHNA and CDR2 YNFKEQ come from the germline V gene. The length of the CDR3 is 16 residues. Trimming pared 1 base from V and 8 bases from J, leaving 20 bases between. The CDR3 region is CASSQGETLSTGGYTF. CDR3 bases: TGTGCCAGCAGCCAAGGGGAGACACTCTCGACGGGAGGCTACACCTTC.

CDR3 region: CASSLFNTIYF. CDR3 coding DNA: TGTGCCAGCAGTTTGTTTAACACCATATATTTT. This chain links TRBV28 with TRBJ1-3; D is ambiguous. Germline CDR1 reads MDHEN; CDR2 reads SYDVKM. The V gene lost 3 bases and the J gene lost 7 bases, with 4 bases spanning the gap. This CDR3 has 11 amino acids.

The V gene is TRBV19, the J gene TRBJ2-7, with 8 bases aligning to TRBD1. Looked up from germline, CDR1 is LNHDA and CDR2 is SQIVND (reference sequence). The V gene end was trimmed by 7 bases and the J gene end by 3 bases; junction bases not matched to a gene: 5. CDR3 length equals 13 residues. The CDR3 here is CASILTGVYEQYF. The CDR3, as DNA: TGTGCCAGTATCCTGACAGGGGTCTACGAGCAGTACTTC.